In this sample, the clone carrying this T cell receptor beta chain turned up a few times. Its matching antigen is unknown. The sample originates from a study of regulatory T cells in long-lasting Graves disease. General study points: Clonotypes that were public and shared totalled 2,500 to 3,500 in persistent patients versus 966 in new patients.

Germline loops: CDR1 DFQATT, CDR2 SNEGSKA (reference sequence). This CDR3 is built from 15 residues. V lost 5 bases to trimming and J lost 4 bases, with 19 bases between them. The time point denotes: persistent/refractory GD, antithyroid drugs over 5 years with positive TRAb. Generation of the TCR library employed RNA extracted from PBMCs. Patients were enrolled at an endocrinology department in Xi'an, China. With iRepertoire HTBI primers and Arm-PCR of CDR3 regions, TCR beta libraries were built. A single record per CDR3 protein comes from TCRdb applying MiXCR to the multiplex PCR reads. The data contain around 400,000 distinct CDR3 sequences, approximately 25% of them singletons.

This chain joins TRBV20-1 and TRBJ2-3, with unresolved D. The origin of this receptor is a woman aged 40 to 50 with Graves disease. This sample comprised peripheral blood mononuclear cells (PBMCs), obtained when the disease was refractory, from a patient treated with antithyroid drugs. CDR3 amino acids: CSASDRVLGADTQYF. The CDR3 DNA reads as TGCAGTGCTTCAGACCGGGTCCTAGGCGCAGATACGCAGTATTTT.